This T cell receptor beta chain was obtained from a study of blood T cells in healthy people across ages. Whole-study context: There was about one barcoded beta molecule captured by template switching per two T cells.

This clonotype has a handful of counts. The antigen is not known. Findings and limits, study-wide: A roughly linear fall in TCR beta diversity per million T cells was seen with increasing age.

Germline V CDR1 and CDR2: LGHNA, YNFKEQ. J gave up 5 bases and V 4 bases, and 8 bases lay outside the gene matches. The CDR3 is 17 amino acids. Through a sample-barcoded 5' primer and a J-beta primer mix, a second PCR was run for roughly 6 to 12 cycles. A single record per CDR3 protein comes from TCRdb applying MiXCR to the 5' RACE reads. The data show about 680,000 distinct CDR3 sequences, around 48% seen once. This chain connects TRBV4-2 to TRBJ2-4; 13 nucleotides align to TRBD2. The source is a woman aged 55-69 years in good health. Sequences were obtained from blood. This CDR3 is CASSRPLAGGVENIQYF. The DNA of the CDR3 is TGTGCCAGCAGCCGACCACTAGCGGGAGGGGTTGAAAACATTCAGTACTTC.